Sequencing of this TCR beta chain was carried out in a study of cytomegalovirus exposure and HLA in healthy donors. Study overall: In an earlier analysis, approximately 120 million unique TCR beta sequences were found from some 200 million T cells.

Use of 60 Vbeta and 13 Jbeta primers characterized the PCR. Sequenced by immunoSEQ multiplex PCR; TCRdb stores in-frame clones only, minus some. The table lists some 100,000 clones, more than 75% of them singletons. Germline assignment: CDR1 LNHDA and CDR2 SQIVND (reference sequence). Trimming removed 6 bases at V and 5 bases at J, with 11 bases between. The CDR3 consists of 12 residues. Study-wide results and limits: The records held CMV serostatus as the only immune exposure information.

On this clone itself: Its antigen is unidentified.

As for the donors, each was a healthy bone marrow donor. The sequencing sample was made of PBMCs. This chain uses TRBV19 with TRBJ2-7; TRBD1 is a possible D gene (6 bases). This receptor was taken from a woman in her forties in good health and CMV-seropositive. CDR3 in DNA: TGTGCCAGTAGAGACCAGGGGAACGAGCAGTACTTC. It specifies CASRDQGNEQYF. The variable domain in full, completed from reference TRBV19 and TRBJ2-7, reads DGGITQSPKYLFRKEGQNVTLSCEQNLNHDAMYWYRQDPGQGLRLIYYSQIVNDFQKGDIAEGYSVSREKKESFPLTVTSAQKNPTAFYLCASRDQGNEQYFGPGTRLTVT.